A single sample gave rise to the 11 T cell receptor beta chains below, sequenced in a study of T cells after yellow fever vaccination. One entry per CDR3 protein, called by TCRdb with MiXCR from the 5' RACE reads. This repertoire shows 250,000 or so distinct CDR3 sequences, over 3% found once; its top ten account for 19%. Sequencing used PBMCs, obtained 15 days after the yellow fever booster vaccination. These receptors all stem from a man aged 18 to 30 who received the YFV17D yellow fever vaccine.

This clonotype was observed many times. The chain couples TRBV6-2 or TRBV6-3 to TRBJ2-7; D perhaps matches TRBD1 (6 bases). V was trimmed by 6 bases and J by 3 bases, leaving 18 bases between them. From germline, CDR1 is MNHEY and CDR2 SVGEGT. The CDR3 spans 15 residues. In DNA, the CDR3 is TGTGCCAGCAGCCGGCTTCAGGGGCCAAACTACGAGCAGTACTTC. Amino acids: CASSRLQGPNYEQYF.

This clonotype was picked up a small number of times. The chain uses TRBV7-2 and TRBJ1-3, with D perhaps matching TRBD1 (6 bases). This CDR3 has 15 amino acids. V was shortened by 6 bases and J by 2 bases, with 14 bases between the two germline ends. CDR1 is SGHTA and CDR2 is FQGNSA in the germline V gene. CDR3 region: CASSFQGLAGNTIYF. The DNA for the CDR3 is TGTGCCAGCAGTTTTCAGGGGTTAGCTGGAAACACCATATATTTT.

This clonotype came up many times. The rearrangement links TRBV6-6 to TRBJ1-5, with 8 positions matching TRBD1. Germline assignment: CDR1 MNHNY and CDR2 SVGAGI (reference sequence). The J segment lost 4 bases and the V segment lost 2 bases, leaving 7 bases of the junction unmatched. There are 16 residues in the CDR3. CDR3 protein: CASSYRTGRPNQPQHF. The CDR3 DNA reads as TGTGCCAGCAGTTACAGGACAGGGCGCCCGAATCAGCCCCAGCATTTT.

This clonotype was seen a handful of times. The genes are TRBV5-6 and TRBJ1-5, with TRBD1 as a possible D gene (5 bases). V was trimmed by 2 bases and J by 7 bases, leaving 10 bases between them. This CDR3 region has 13 residues. Germline CDR1 is SGHDT and CDR2 is YYEEEE. In DNA form, the CDR3 reads TGTGCCAGCAGCTTAGGGGTACAGCAGCCCCAGCATTTT. Translation gives CASSLGVQQPQHF.

This clonotype was recorded at least ten times. The V gene is TRBV5-1, the J gene TRBJ1-1; D is perhaps TRBD1 (5 bases). Germline-derived CDR1 and CDR2 are SGHRS and YFSETQ. V was pared by 4 bases and J by 1 base, with 17 bases between. The CDR3 runs to 16 residues. CDR3 DNA: TGCGCCAGCAGCCCGGTTCCCCCGGGACCGAACACTGAAGCTTTCTTT. Amino acids: CASSPVPPGPNTEAFF. Full variable domain (missing parts from reference TRBV5-1 and TRBJ1-1): KAGVTQTPRYLIKTRGQQVTLSCSPISGHRSVSWYQQTPGQGLQFLFEYFSETQRNKGNFPGRFSGRQFSNSRSEMNVSTLELGDSALYLCASSPVPPGPNTEAFFGQGTRLTVV.

The table lists this clonotype with many counts. This chain joins TRBV5-4 and TRBJ2-1, with 12 bases that match TRBD2. The CDR3 runs to 17 residues. Germline V gives CDR1 SGHNT, CDR2 YYREEE (reference sequence). J was trimmed by 6 bases and V by 0 bases; bases with no gene match: 7. The DNA for the CDR3 is TGTGCCAGCAGCTTGGCCGTGACTAGCGGGGGCTTCAATGAGCAGTTCTTC. Translated: CASSLAVTSGGFNEQFF.

This clonotype was counted at least ten times. V usage is TRBV4-3 and J usage is TRBJ2-6; D remains unclear. Trimming removed 0 bases at V and 0 bases at J, with 18 bases between. The V gene's germline CDR1 is LGHNA and CDR2 YSLEER. The CDR3 extends over 20 amino acids. DNA of the CDR3: TGCGCCAGCAGCCAAGAGAAGGGCGGTGCGGAAATCTCTGGGGCCAACGTCCTGACTTTC. It specifies CASSQEKGGAEISGANVLTF.

This clonotype was seen many times. The chain joins TRBV12-3 or TRBV12-4 to TRBJ2-7; 8 bases are shared with TRBD2. J gave up 3 bases and V 2 bases, and 6 bases lay outside the gene matches. CDR3 length: 15 amino acids. This chain's CDR3 is CASSLNLAGLYEQYF. DNA of the CDR3: TGTGCCAGCAGTTTAAACTTAGCGGGGCTCTACGAGCAGTACTTC.

The sample holds many counts of this clonotype. The chain links TRBV2 to TRBJ2-7, with 8 nucleotides matching TRBD1. Germline CDR1 reads SNHLY; CDR2 reads FYNNEI. This CDR3 is 14 amino acids long. V was pared by 2 bases and J by 1 base, with 1 base of the junction left unmatched. The CDR3 bases are TGTGCCAGCAGTGAACAGGGGGCATCCTACGAGCAGTACTTC. Translated: CASSEQGASYEQYF.

This rearrangement joins TRBV6-1 to TRBJ2-1; the D gene is possibly TRBD1 (6 bases). Trimming took 1 base from V and 7 from J, leaving 14 bases between them. The length of the CDR3 is 15 residues. The germline V gene encodes CDR1 MNHNS and CDR2 SASEGT. CDR3 sequence (DNA): TGTGCCAGCAGTGAAGGGGGGCAGGTCAGGAATGAGCAGTTCTTC. It specifies CASSEGGQVRNEQFF.

This clonotype was detected a few times. The V call is TRBV7-2, the J call TRBJ2-1; 13 bases agree with TRBD2. The CDR3 is 16 amino acids. V gave up 2 bases and J gave up 6 bases; unmatched junction bases: 4. The germline V gene has CDR1 SGHTA and CDR2 FQGNSA. CDR3 in DNA: TGTGCCAGCAGCTTAAAACTAGCGGGGGGGCTCAATGAGCAGTTCTTC. This gives the protein CASSLKLAGGLNEQFF.